The 13 T cell receptor beta chains listed next were all sequenced from one sample in a study of regulatory T cells in long-lasting Graves disease. Time point: newly diagnosed GD, antithyroid drugs for less than 3 months. PBMCs provided the RNA from which the TCR library was made. The TCR beta library used iRepertoire HTBI primers with Arm-PCR amplification of CDR3. TCRdb ran MiXCR on the multiplex PCR reads and lists one entry per CDR3 protein. Here the sample spans around 400,000 distinct CDR3 sequences, about an eighth being singletons. This sample also belongs to another study, concerning T cells in Graves' hyperthyroidism and ophthalmopathy.

Sequences were derived from peripheral blood mononuclear cells (PBMCs), sampled at new diagnosis, from a patient treated with antithyroid drugs. These receptors originate from a woman aged 18-35 years with Graves disease.

This clonotype was detected ten times or more. The chain joins TRBV7-3 to TRBJ1-1; no clear D gene. Germline lookup yields CDR1 SGHTA and CDR2 FQGTGA. This CDR3 is built from 15 residues. Trimming left V 5 bases short and J 1 base short, with 14 bases between. This CDR3 reads CASSRPSSGNTEAFF. CDR3 in DNA: TGTGCCAGCAGCCGCCCCTCGAGCGGGAACACTGAAGCTTTCTTT. The full variable domain, in which reference TRBV7-3 and TRBJ1-1 provide the parts outside the CDR3, is GAGVSQTPSNKVTEKGKYVELRCDPISGHTALYWYRQSLGQGPEFLIYFQGTGAADDSGLPNDRFFAVRPEGSVSTLKIQRTERGDSAVYLCASSRPSSGNTEAFFGQGTRLTVV.

Comments on this clonotype: This probably arose from a read error, given a far larger clone one base away. The rearrangement uses TRBV20-1 and TRBJ2-1; D might be TRBD1 (6 bases). CDR1 DFQATT and CDR2 SNEGSKA come from the germline V gene (reference sequence). The CDR3 is 12 residues long. The DNA of the CDR3 is TGCACCGCAGGCTCCAGGGGAGAGACCCAGTTCTTC. As protein: CTAGSRGETQFF.

The sample holds many counts of this clonotype. The genes are TRBV11-3 and TRBJ2-2; possible D gene TRBD1, 5 bases. The CDR3 consists of 15 residues. From germline, CDR1 is SGHNT and CDR2 YENEEA. Trimming cost V 4 bases and J 4 bases, with 13 bases left between them. The CDR3 spells CASSSGSGPTGELFF. CDR3 DNA: TGTGCCAGCAGCTCAGGGTCAGGGCCCACCGGGGAGCTGTTTTTT.

This clonotype showed up many times. The chain employs TRBV3-1 and TRBJ2-3; 9 bases are a match to TRBD1. Trimming at V came to 0 bases and at J to 4 bases, leaving 8 bases not matched to a gene. The germline V gene has CDR1 LGHDT and CDR2 YNNKEL (reference sequence). CDR3 length: 17 residues. The CDR3 nucleotides read TGTGCCAGCAGCCAAGAGGACAGGGGTTTGGGTCCAGATACGCAGTATTTT. Protein product: CASSQEDRGLGPDTQYF.

This clonotype was picked up many times. The chain employs TRBV7-2 and TRBJ2-1, with 12 bases fitting TRBD2. The CDR3 is 16 amino acids. V shed 4 bases and J 8 bases; nucleotides not matched to a gene: 9. Per the germline V gene, CDR1 is SGHTA and CDR2 is FQGNSA. CDR3 region: CASSSDPSGRVDEQFF. In DNA form, the CDR3 reads TGTGCCAGCAGCTCGGATCCTAGCGGGAGGGTTGATGAGCAGTTCTTC. Based on the CDR3 plus reference TRBV7-2 and TRBJ2-1, the full variable domain is GAGVSQSPSNKVTEKGKDVELRCDPISGHTALYWYRQSLGQGLEFLIYFQGNSAPDKSGLPSDRFSAERTGGSVSTLTIQRTQQEDSAVYLCASSSDPSGRVDEQFFGPGTRLTVL.

The chain recombines TRBV4-2 with TRBJ2-1; D possibly corresponds to TRBD2 (5 bases). This CDR3 comprises 16 residues. Looked up from germline, CDR1 is LGHNA and CDR2 is YNFKEQ. V shed 1 base and J shed 10 bases, with 20 bases lying between them. In nucleotides, the CDR3 is TGTGCCAGCAGCCAAGGGGCAGGTTCGGGGTCCTACGAGCAGTTCTTC. Translation gives CASSQGAGSGSYEQFF.

Ten or more counts support this clonotype. The chain links TRBV2 to TRBJ2-1, with D maybe TRBD1 (6 bases). Trimming removed 7 bases from V and 7 bases from J, with 14 bases in between. This CDR3 is built from 13 residues. Germline V gene lookup returns CDR1 SNHLY and CDR2 FYNNEI. The DNA for the CDR3 is TGTGCCAGCATCATACTCCAGGGGAATGAGCAGTTCTTC. Protein product: CASIILQGNEQFF.

The gene calls are TRBV29-1 and TRBJ2-5; the D gene could be TRBD1 or TRBD2 (5 bases each). This CDR3 spans 15 amino acids. Trimming left V 0 bases short and J 4 bases short, with 15 bases between. Per the germline V gene, CDR1 is SQVTM and CDR2 is ANQGSEA. The DNA of the CDR3 is TGCAGCGTTGAAGATCTTGGGTCAGGGACAGAGACCCAGTACTTC. It codes for CSVEDLGSGTETQYF.

This sequence joins TRBV20-1 and TRBJ2-3; the match to TRBD2 covers 7 bases. This CDR3 has 15 residues. In germline, CDR1 is DFQATT, CDR2 SNEGSKA (reference sequence). V shed 2 bases and J 0 bases; nucleotides not matched to a gene: 5. CDR3 region: CSARSAGESTDTQYF. The CDR3 DNA reads as TGCAGTGCTAGATCCGCGGGGGAGAGCACAGATACGCAGTATTTT.

This clonotype was recorded many times. The gene calls are TRBV11-2 and TRBJ2-1; D unclear. This CDR3 has 13 residues. Germline V gives CDR1 SGHAT, CDR2 FQNNGV. Trimming took off 2 bases at V and 7 bases at J, with 9 bases between the two ends. The CDR3 protein is CASSLIFGNEQFF. Written as DNA, the CDR3 is TGTGCCAGCAGCTTAATTTTCGGAAATGAGCAGTTCTTC.

The chain couples TRBV4-3 to TRBJ1-2, with 7 positions matching TRBD1. CDR3 length: 15 amino acids. Germline CDR1 LGHNA, CDR2 YSLEER. The ends lost 1 base at V and 8 bases at J; junction bases unmatched: 10. The CDR3 DNA reads as TGCGCCAGCAGCCAAGGACAGGGCGGGGTTTGGGGCTACACCTTC. Amino acids: CASSQGQGGVWGYTF.

The sample holds many counts of this clonotype. The gene calls are TRBV5-1 and TRBJ1-1; D is ambiguous. V was pared by 0 bases and J by 7 bases, with 7 bases between. Germline V gene sequence: CDR1 SGHRS, CDR2 YFSETQ. CDR3 size: 12 residues. The CDR3 loop is CASSLEGVEAFF. CDR3 nucleotides: TGCGCCAGCAGCTTGGAGGGCGTTGAAGCTTTCTTT.

J is TRBJ1-1 and V is TRBV3-1, with 11 bases aligning to TRBD1. Germline trimming cut 7 bases from V and 7 bases from J; bases unmatched to any gene: 5. The CDR3 is 13 residues long. Germline-derived CDR1 and CDR2 are LGHDT and YNNKEL (reference sequence). CDR3 sequence (DNA): TGTGCCAGCAAGGACAGGGGGCTATTTGAAGCTTTCTTT. Translated, it gives CASKDRGLFEAFF. Based on the CDR3 plus reference TRBV3-1 and TRBJ1-1, the full variable domain is DTAVSQTPKYLVTQMGNDKSIKCEQNLGHDTMYWYKQDSKKFLKIMFSYNNKELIINETVPNRFSPKSPDKAHLNLHINSLELGDSAVYFCASKDRGLFEAFFGQGTRLTVV.